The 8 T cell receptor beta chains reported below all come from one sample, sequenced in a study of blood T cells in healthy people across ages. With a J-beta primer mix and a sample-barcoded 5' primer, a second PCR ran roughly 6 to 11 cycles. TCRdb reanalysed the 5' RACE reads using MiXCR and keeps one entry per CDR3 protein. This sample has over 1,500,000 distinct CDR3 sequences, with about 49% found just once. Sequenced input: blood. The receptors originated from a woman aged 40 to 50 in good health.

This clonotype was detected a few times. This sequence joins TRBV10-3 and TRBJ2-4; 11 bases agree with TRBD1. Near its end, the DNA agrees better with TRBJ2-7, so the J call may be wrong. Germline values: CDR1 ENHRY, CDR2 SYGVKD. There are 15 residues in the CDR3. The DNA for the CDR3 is TGTGCCATCAGGAGGACAGGGGGCTATACCATCGAGCAGTACTTC. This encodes CAIRRTGGYTIEQYF.

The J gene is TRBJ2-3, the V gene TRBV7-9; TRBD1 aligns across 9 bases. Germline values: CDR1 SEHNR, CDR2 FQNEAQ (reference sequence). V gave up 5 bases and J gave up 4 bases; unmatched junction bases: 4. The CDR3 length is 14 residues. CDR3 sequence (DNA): TGTGCCAGCAGCGGACAGGGGTGGTCAGATACGCAGTATTTT. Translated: CASSGQGWSDTQYF.

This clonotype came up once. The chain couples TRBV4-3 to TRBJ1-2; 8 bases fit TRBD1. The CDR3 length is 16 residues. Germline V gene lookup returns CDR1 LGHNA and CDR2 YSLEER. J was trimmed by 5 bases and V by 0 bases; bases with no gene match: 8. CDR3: CASSQEAGGARYGYTF. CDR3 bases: TGCGCCAGCAGCCAAGAGGCAGGGGGCGCACGATATGGCTACACCTTC.

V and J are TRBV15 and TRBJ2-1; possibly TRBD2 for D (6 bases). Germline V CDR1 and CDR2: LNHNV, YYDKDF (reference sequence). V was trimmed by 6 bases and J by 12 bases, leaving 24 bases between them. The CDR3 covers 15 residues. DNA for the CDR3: TGTGCCACCAGGTCCCGCGGGGTCCGGGGTTCAGTGCAGTTCTTC. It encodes CATRSRGVRGSVQFF. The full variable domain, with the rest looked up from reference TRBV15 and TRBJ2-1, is DAMVIQNPRYQVTQFGKPVTLSCSQTLNHNVMYWYQQKSSQAPKLLFHYYDKDFNNEADTPDNFQSRRPNTSFCFLDIRSPGLGDTAMYLCATRSRGVRGSVQFFGPGTRLTVL.

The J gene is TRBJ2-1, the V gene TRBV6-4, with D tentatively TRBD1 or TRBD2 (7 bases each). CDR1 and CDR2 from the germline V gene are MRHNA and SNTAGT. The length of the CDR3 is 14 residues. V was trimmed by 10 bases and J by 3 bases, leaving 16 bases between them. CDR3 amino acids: CAIRQGGFYNEQFF. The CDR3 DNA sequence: TGTGCCATCAGGCAGGGGGGGTTCTACAATGAGCAGTTCTTC.

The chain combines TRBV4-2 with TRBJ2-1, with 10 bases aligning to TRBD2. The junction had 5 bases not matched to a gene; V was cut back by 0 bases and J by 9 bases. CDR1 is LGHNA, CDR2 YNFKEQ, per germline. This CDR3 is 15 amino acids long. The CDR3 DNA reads TGTGCCAGCAGCCAAGATTTAGCGGGGGGTATTGAGCAGTTCTTC. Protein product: CASSQDLAGGIEQFF.

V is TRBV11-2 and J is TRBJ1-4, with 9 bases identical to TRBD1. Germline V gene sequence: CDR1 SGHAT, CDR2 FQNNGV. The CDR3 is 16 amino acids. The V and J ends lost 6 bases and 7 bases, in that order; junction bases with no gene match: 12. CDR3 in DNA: TGTGCCAGCAGTCAGGGACAGGGAAAATCGGCTGAAAAACTGTTTTTT. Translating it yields CASSQGQGKSAEKLFF.

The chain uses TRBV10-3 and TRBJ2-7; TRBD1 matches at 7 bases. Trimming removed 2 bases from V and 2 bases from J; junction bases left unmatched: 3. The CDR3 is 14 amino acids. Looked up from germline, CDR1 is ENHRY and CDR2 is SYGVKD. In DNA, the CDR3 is TGTGCCATCAGTGAGGCAGACAGGGCCTACGAGCAGTACTTC. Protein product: CAISEADRAYEQYF.